This is a list of T cell receptor beta chains from one sample in a study of OX40 agonist ivuxolimab in advanced cancers. Method: immunoSEQ multiplex PCR; TCRdb's copy keeps in-frame clones and lacks some. This sample has about 31,000 clones; approximately 89% occur once, and the top ten carry 20% to 30%. The sample in question was CD4+ or CD8+ T cells sorted from blood, obtained in a trial of the OX40 agonist ivuxolimab. All receptors come from an adult with an advanced solid tumor such as melanoma, head and neck, liver or kidney cancer. The CDR3 runs from the conserved cysteine through the conserved F or W. The D gene is left open where the match is weak. Part of the rows lack a size; the others show once, few, many or a class for expanded clones.

>TRBJ1-2|TRBV29-1|-|-|11
TGCAGCGTCCCGACAGATCTTGGCTACACCTTC
CSVPTDLGYTF
>TRBJ2-2|TRBV18|-|-|14
TGTGCCAGCTCAAACACAGGACAGACCGGGGAGCTGTTTTTT
CASSNTGQTGELFF
>TRBJ1-5|TRBV28|-|-|16
TGTGCCAGCAGCCTGGACCGGGGCATTAGCAATCAGCCCCAGCATTTT
CASSLDRGISNQPQHF
>TRBJ1-1|TRBV18|-|TRBD1|18
TGTGCCAGCTCACCTCCAATCGGGGGACAGGGGGGATTCACTGAAGCTTTCTTT
CASSPPIGGQGGFTEAFF
>TRBJ2-5|TRBV2|-|-|15
TGTGCCAGCAGTCCGGACAGAAACTTCCAAGAGACCCAGTACTTC
CASSPDRNFQETQYF
>TRBJ2-2|TRBV7-6|-|-|16
TGTGCCAGCTGCCCTTCTCTAGACGGTGGGTCCGGGGAGCTGTTTTTT
CASCPSLDGGSGELFF
>TRBJ1-5|TRBV6-6|-|-|11
TGTGCCAGCAGCCACAATCAGCCCCAGCATTTT
CASSHNQPQHF
>TRBJ1-1|TRBV7-9|once|-|12
TGTGCCAGCAGCCAGGAGGGGCCAGAAGCTTTCTTT
CASSQEGPEAFF
>TRBJ2-3|TRBV5-6|-|-|14
TGTGCCAGCAGCTTAGGCGGCGACGGAGATACGCAGTATTTT
CASSLGGDGDTQYF
>TRBJ1-4|TRBV7-9|-|-|15
TGTGCCAGCAGCTTAGGAATAGGGGCCCTTGAAAAACTGTTTTTT
CASSLGIGALEKLFF
>TRBJ2-1|TRBV11-2|-|TRBD2|17
TGTGCCAGCAGCTCCCCCATTCTAGCGGGAGGAGTCAATGAGCAGTTCTTC
CASSSPILAGGVNEQFF
>TRBJ1-2|TRBV10-3|-|TRBD1|14
TGTGCCATCAGTGAGCGACAGGGGAACTATGGCTACACCTTC
CAISERQGNYGYTF
>TRBJ2-3|TRBV4-1|-|TRBD2|15
TGCGCCAGCAGCCGACTAGCGGGAGTTCGTGATACGCAGTATTTT
CASSRLAGVRDTQYF
>TRBJ2-7|TRBV11-2|-|-|11
TGTGCCAGCAGCGAAGGCTACGAGCAGTACTTC
CASSEGYEQYF
>TRBJ2-2|TRBV19|-|TRBD1|15
TGTGCCAGTAGTATGGACAGGGGCAGGGGCGGGGAGCTGTTTTTT
CASSMDRGRGGELFF
>TRBJ1-2|TRBV29-1|-|-|12
TGCAGCGTTAGCGGTTACGTCTATGGCTACACCTTC
CSVSGYVYGYTF
>TRBJ2-1|TRBV18|-|TRBD2|17
TGTGCCAGCTCACGCGATAGCGGGACTAGCGGAGTCAATGAGCAGTTCTTC
CASSRDSGTSGVNEQFF
>TRBJ1-1|TRBV7-2|-|-|12
TGTGCCAGCAATTGGGGGAACACTGAAGCTTTCTTT
CASNWGNTEAFF
>TRBJ2-3|TRBV6-6|-|TRBD2|16
TGTGCCAGCAGTTTAGGACTAGCGGGGTCCCACGATACGCAGTATTTT
CASSLGLAGSHDTQYF
>TRBJ1-2|TRBV28|once|TRBD1|16
TGTGCCAGCAGTTTATCTCCTTACAGGGGGAACTATGGCTACACCTTC
CASSLSPYRGNYGYTF
>TRBJ2-3|TRBV6-1|-|-|13
TGTGCCAGCAGTGAAGGGGGCTGGGATACGCAGTATTTT
CASSEGGWDTQYF
>TRBJ1-1|TRBV6-5|-|TRBD1|13
TGTGCCAGCAGGCGACAGGGATACACTGAAGCTTTCTTT
CASRRQGYTEAFF
>TRBJ2-5|TRBV11-2|-|TRBD2|15
TGTGCCAGCAGCTTAGATAGCGGCGGGAGTGTGACCCAGTACTTC
CASSLDSGGSVTQYF
>TRBJ2-1|TRBV7-2|-|-|14
TGTGCCAGCAGCCGGGACCCTAATTACAATGAGCAGTTCTTC
CASSRDPNYNEQFF
>TRBJ1-3|TRBV14|-|-|12
TGTGCCAGCAGCCTATACAGAAACACCATATATTTT
CASSLYRNTIYF
>TRBJ1-3|TRBV5-1|-|-|15
TGCGCCAGCAGCGATGTACAGGACCTCGGGGACACCATATATTTT
CASSDVQDLGDTIYF
>TRBJ1-2|TRBV19|-|TRBD1|17
TGTGCCAGTAGTCTCCGGGACAGGGGGGGGCGTCAGTATGGCTACACCTTC
CASSLRDRGGRQYGYTF
>TRBJ1-1|TRBV20-1|-|TRBD1|11
TGCAGTGCGACCTCGGGACAGTTAACTTTCTTT
CSATSGQLTFF
>TRBJ1-5|TRBV6-5|-|-|14
TGTGCCAGCCAGGGAGGGGGAAATTATCAGCCCCAGCATTTT
CASQGGGNYQPQHF
>TRBJ2-5|TRBV15|-|-|14
TGTGCCACCAGCAGAGCTGGGACCCCGGAGACCCAGTACTTC
CATSRAGTPETQYF
>TRBJ2-3|TRBV2|-|TRBD2|12
TGTGCCAGCAGGGGACTAGCAGATACGCAGTATTTT
CASRGLADTQYF
>TRBJ2-1|TRBV28|-|-|11
TGTGCCAGCAGTGATAACAATGAGCAGTTCTTC
CASSDNNEQFF
>TRBJ2-5|TRBV2|-|-|15
TGTGCCAGCAACCCTTCGGGTAGCGGACAAGAGACCCAGTACTTC
CASNPSGSGQETQYF
>TRBJ2-5|TRBV7-6|-|TRBD1|16
TGTGCCAGCAGCTCCCCCGGGACAGGGGGCCAAGAGACCCAGTACTTC
CASSSPGTGGQETQYF
>TRBJ1-4|TRBV5-1|-|-|14
TGCGCCAGCAGCCTCCAACGGGGGGGAGAAAAACTGTTTTTT
CASSLQRGGEKLFF
>TRBJ1-4|TRBV29-1|once|-|13
TGCAGCGTTGAAGAGGCTAGCGGTGAAAAACTGTTTTTT
CSVEEASGEKLFF
>TRBJ1-5|TRBV5-1|-|TRBD1|15
TGCGCCAGCAGCTTGGAGGGACAGGGCAATCAGCCCCAGCATTTT
CASSLEGQGNQPQHF
>TRBJ2-7|TRBV11-2|-|TRBD1|15
TGTGCCAGCAGCTTTGGACAGGGAATTGTGGGCGAGCAGTACTTC
CASSFGQGIVGEQYF
>TRBJ1-6|TRBV15|-|-|14
TGTGCCACCAGCAGAGATCCGGGGGTATCACCCCTCCACTTT
CATSRDPGVSPLHF
>TRBJ1-1|TRBV5-4|-|-|13
TGTGCCAGCAGCTGGGGGCTGAACACTGAAGCTTTCTTT
CASSWGLNTEAFF
>TRBJ2-1|TRBV11-2|-|-|16
TGTGCCAGCAGCTTAGGTCCTAGCTTCTCCTACAATGAGCAGTTCTTC
CASSLGPSFSYNEQFF
>TRBJ1-3|TRBV7-9|-|-|14
TGTGCCAGCAGCTTACCGGGGAGTGGAAACACCATATATTTT
CASSLPGSGNTIYF
>TRBJ2-1|TRBV11-3|once|-|16
TGTGCCAGCAGCTTAGAGGGGGCGGGACCCTACAATGAGCAGTTCTTC
CASSLEGAGPYNEQFF
>TRBJ2-6|TRBV7-9|-|-|18
TGTGCCAGCAGCTGGAGGGGTTCATATTCCTCTGGGGCCAACGTCCTGACTTTC
CASSWRGSYSSGANVLTF
>TRBJ1-3|TRBV5-1|-|TRBD1|16
TGCGCCAGCAGCCTGGCAGGGGGAAGCTCTGGAAACACCATATATTTT
CASSLAGGSSGNTIYF
>TRBJ2-1|TRBV6-5|-|TRBD2|16
TGTGCCAGCAGTTCCCTGGGACTAGCGGGAAGGGGCGAGCAGTTCTTC
CASSSLGLAGRGEQFF
>TRBJ2-2|TRBV10-3|-|-|14
TGTGCCATCAGTGTAGGGACACAAGAAGGGGAGCTGTTTTTT
CAISVGTQEGELFF
>TRBJ2-6|TRBV5-1|-|-|16
TGCGCCAGCAGCTTGCAAGGGTCTGCTGGGGCCAACGTCCTGACTTTC
CASSLQGSAGANVLTF
>TRBJ2-4|TRBV18|-|-|14
TGTGCCAGCTCACCAATGATCGGGAGAAACATTCAGTACTTC
CASSPMIGRNIQYF
>TRBJ2-7|TRBV28|-|TRBD1|15
TGTGCCAGCAGTTCCCCGGGACAGGTCATGTACGAGCAGTACTTC
CASSSPGQVMYEQYF
>TRBJ1-5|TRBV6-6|-|TRBD1|15
TGTGCCAGCAGCCCCGACAGGGCCGGCAATCAGCCCCAGCATTTT
CASSPDRAGNQPQHF
>TRBJ2-7|TRBV6-5|-|-|14
TGTGCCAGCAGTGCTCCGGCAGCCTCCTACGAGCAGTACTTC
CASSAPAASYEQYF
>TRBJ1-1|TRBV6-1|-|TRBD1|13
TGTGCCAGCAGGAGAACAGGGGGCACTGAAGCTTTCTTT
CASRRTGGTEAFF